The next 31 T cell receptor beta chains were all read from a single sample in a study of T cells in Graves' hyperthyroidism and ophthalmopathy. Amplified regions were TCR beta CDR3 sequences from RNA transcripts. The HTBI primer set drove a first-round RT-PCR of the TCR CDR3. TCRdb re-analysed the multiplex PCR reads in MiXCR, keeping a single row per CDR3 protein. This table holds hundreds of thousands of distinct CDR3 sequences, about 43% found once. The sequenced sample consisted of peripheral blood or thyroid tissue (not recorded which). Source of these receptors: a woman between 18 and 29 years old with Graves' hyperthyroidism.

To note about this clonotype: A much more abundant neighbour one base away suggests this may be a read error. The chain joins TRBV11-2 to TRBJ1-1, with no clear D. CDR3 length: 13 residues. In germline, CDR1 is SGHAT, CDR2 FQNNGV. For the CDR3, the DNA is TGTGCCAGCAGCGCACAAGCGAACACTGAAGCTCTCTTT. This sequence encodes CASSAQANTEALF.

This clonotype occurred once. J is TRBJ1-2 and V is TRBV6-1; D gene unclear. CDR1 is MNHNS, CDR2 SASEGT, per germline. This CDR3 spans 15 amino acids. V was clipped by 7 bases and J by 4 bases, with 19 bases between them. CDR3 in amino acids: CASTTGPLLGYGYTF. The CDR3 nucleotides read TGTGCCAGCACCACCGGACCCCTTTTGGGCTATGGCTACACCTTC.

The CDR3 bases are TGCAGCGTTGAAGAGGGACAGGGCGATCAGCCCCAGCATTTT. Translation: CSVEEGQGDQPQHF. This chain joins TRBV29-1 and TRBJ1-5; TRBD1 aligns across 9 bases. V dropped 0 bases and J dropped 5; count of bases not matched to a gene: 2. Germline V gene sequence: CDR1 SQVTM, CDR2 ANQGSEA. This CDR3 comprises 14 residues.

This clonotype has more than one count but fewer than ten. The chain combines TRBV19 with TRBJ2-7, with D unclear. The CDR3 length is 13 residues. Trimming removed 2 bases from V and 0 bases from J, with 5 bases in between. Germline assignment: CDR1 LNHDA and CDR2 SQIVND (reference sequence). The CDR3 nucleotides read TGTGCCAGTAGTATATTCCCCTCCTACGAGCAGTACTTC. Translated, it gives CASSIFPSYEQYF.

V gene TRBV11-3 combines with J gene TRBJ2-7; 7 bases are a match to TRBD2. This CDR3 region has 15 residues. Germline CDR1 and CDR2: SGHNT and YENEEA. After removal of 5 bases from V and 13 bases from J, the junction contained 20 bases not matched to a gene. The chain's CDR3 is CASSLPGSGAQGPYF. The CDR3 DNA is TGTGCCAGCAGCCTCCCTGGCAGCGGGGCGCAAGGGCCTTACTTC.

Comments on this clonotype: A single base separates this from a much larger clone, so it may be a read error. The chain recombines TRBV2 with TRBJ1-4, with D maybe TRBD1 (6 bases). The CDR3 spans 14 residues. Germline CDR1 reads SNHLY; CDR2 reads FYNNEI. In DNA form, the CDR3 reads TGTACCAGCACGGCCCGAGACACAGGGATAGAACTGTTTTTT. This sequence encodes CTSTARDTGIELFF.

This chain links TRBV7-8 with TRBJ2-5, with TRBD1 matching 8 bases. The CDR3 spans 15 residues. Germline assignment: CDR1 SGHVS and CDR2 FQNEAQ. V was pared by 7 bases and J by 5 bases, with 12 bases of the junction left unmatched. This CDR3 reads CASNTPARGPETQYF. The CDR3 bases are TGTGCCAGCAACACCCCCGCCAGGGGGCCTGAGACCCAGTACTTC.

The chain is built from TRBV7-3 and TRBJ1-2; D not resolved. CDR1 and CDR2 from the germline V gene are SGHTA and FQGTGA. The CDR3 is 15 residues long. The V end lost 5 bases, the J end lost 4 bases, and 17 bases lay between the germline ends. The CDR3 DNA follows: TGTGCCAGCAGCCAAACGCGCCTAGGGTCCTATGGCTACACCTTC. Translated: CASSQTRLGSYGYTF.

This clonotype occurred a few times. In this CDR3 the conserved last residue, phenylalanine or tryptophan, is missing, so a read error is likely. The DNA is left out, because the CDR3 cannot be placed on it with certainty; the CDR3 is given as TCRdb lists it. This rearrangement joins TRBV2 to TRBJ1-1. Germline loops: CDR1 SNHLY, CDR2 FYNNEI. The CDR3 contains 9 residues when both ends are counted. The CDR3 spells CATGTEANY.

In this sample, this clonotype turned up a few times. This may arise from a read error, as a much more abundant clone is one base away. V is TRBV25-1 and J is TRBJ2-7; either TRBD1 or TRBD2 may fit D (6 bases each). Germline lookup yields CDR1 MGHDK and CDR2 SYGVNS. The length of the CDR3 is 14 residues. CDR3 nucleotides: TGTGCCAGCAGTGAAAAGGGGGAGGTTGACGAGCAGTGCTTC. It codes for CASSEKGEVDEQCF.

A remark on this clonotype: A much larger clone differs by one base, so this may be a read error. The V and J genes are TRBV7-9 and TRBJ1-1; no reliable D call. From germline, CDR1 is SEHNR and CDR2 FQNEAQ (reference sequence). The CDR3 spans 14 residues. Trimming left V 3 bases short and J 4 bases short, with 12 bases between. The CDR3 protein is CASSFPPKFTEAFF. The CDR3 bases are TGTGCCAGCAGCTTTCCCCCAAAGTTCACTGAAGCTTTCTTT.

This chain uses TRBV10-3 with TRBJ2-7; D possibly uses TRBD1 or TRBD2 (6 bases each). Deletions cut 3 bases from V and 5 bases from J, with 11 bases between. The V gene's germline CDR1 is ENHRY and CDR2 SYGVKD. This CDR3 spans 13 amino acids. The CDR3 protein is CAISEDGGNEQYF. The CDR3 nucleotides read TGTGCCATCAGTGAAGACGGGGGCAACGAGCAGTACTTC.

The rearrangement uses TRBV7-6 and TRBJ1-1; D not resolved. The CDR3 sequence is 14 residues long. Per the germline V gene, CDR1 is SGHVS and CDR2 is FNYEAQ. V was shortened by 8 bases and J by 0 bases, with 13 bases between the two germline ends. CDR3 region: CASSAGRLNTEAFF. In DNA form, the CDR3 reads TGTGCCAGCTCTGCCGGGCGGCTGAACACTGAAGCTTTCTTT. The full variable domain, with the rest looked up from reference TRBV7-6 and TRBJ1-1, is GAGVSQSPRYKVTKRGQDVALRCDPISGHVSLYWYRQALGQGPEFLTYFNYEAQQDKSGLPNDRFSAERPEGSISTLTIQRTEQRDSAMYRCASSAGRLNTEAFFGQGTRLTVV.

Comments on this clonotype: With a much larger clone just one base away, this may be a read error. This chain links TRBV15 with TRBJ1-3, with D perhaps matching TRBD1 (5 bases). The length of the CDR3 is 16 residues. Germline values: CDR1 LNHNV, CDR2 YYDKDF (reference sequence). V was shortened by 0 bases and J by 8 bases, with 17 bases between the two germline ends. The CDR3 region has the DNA TGTGCCACCAGCAGAGATCTGGGCCCCGGGGGATACACCATATATTTT. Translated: CATSRDLGPGGYTIYF.

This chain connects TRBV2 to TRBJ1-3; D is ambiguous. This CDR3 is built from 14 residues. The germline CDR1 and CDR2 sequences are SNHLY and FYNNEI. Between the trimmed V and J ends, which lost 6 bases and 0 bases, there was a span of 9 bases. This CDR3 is CASSLTLSGNTIYF. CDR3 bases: TGTGCCAGCAGCCTTACACTCTCTGGAAACACCATATATTTT. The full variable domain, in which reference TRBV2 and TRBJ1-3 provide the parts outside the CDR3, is EPEVTQTPSHQVTQMGQEVILRCVPISNHLYFYWYRQILGQKVEFLVSFYNNEISEKSEIFDDQFSVERPDGSNFTLKIRSTKLEDSAMYFCASSLTLSGNTIYFGEGSWLTVV.

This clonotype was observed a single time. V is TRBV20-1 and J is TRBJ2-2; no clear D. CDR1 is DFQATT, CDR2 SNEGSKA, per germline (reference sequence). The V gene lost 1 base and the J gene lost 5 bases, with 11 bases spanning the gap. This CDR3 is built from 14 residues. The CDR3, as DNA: TGCAGTGCTAGAGGGATTTGGGGAACCGGGGAGCTGTTTTTT. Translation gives CSARGIWGTGELFF.

The CDR3 nucleotides are TGTGCCAGTAGTCCAGGACGGACTAGCAATCAGCCCCAGCATTTT. As protein: CASSPGRTSNQPQHF. V usage is TRBV19 and J usage is TRBJ1-5; D gene ambiguous. Trimming cost V 5 bases and J 0 bases, with 11 bases left between them. Germline lookup yields CDR1 LNHDA and CDR2 SQIVND (reference sequence). The CDR3 is made up of 15 amino acids.

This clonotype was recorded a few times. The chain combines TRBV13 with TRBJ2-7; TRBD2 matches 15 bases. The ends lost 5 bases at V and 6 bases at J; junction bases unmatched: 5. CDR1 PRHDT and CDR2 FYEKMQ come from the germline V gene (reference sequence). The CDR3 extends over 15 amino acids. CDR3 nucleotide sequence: TGTGCCAGCAGCACCGGACTAGCGGGAGGGCGCGAGCAGTACTTC. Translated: CASSTGLAGGREQYF.

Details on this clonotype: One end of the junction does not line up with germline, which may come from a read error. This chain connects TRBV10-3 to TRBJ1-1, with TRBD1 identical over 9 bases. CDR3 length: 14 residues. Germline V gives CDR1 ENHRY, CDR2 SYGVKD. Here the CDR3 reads CASSSGTGHTEAFF. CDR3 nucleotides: TGTGCCAGCAGTTCCGGGACAGGGCACACTGAAGCTTTCTTT.

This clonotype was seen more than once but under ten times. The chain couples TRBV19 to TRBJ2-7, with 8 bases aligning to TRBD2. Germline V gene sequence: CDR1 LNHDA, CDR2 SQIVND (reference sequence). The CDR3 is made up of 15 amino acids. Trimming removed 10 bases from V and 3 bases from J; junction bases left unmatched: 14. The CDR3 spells CATSIVQREFYEQYF. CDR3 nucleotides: TGTGCCACCTCGATAGTCCAGCGGGAGTTCTACGAGCAGTACTTC.

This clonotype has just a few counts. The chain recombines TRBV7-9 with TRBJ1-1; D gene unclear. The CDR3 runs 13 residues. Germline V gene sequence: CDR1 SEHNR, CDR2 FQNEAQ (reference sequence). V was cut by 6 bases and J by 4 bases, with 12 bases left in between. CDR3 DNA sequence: TGTGCCAGCAGGCCACAACGAAGCACTGAAGCTTTCTTT. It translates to CASRPQRSTEAFF.

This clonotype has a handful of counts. The CDR3 coding sequence is TGTGCCAGCAGCCAAGATCACCTAGCGCACGAGCAGTACTTC. Translated, it gives CASSQDHLAHEQYF. This sequence joins TRBV14 and TRBJ2-7; TRBD2 might be the D (6 bases). The CDR3 consists of 14 residues. Trimming removed 0 bases at V and 5 bases at J, with 11 bases between. CDR1 is SGHDN, CDR2 FVKESK, per germline.

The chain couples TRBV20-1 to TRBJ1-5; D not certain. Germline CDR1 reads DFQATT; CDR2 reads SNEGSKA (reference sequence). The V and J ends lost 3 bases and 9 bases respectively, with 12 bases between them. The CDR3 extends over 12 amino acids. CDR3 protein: CSARAEGLPQHF. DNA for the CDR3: TGCAGTGCTAGGGCCGAAGGGCTGCCCCAGCATTTT.

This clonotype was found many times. The CDR3 DNA follows: TGTGCCACCAGCAGCTGGACAGGGGGTAATGAAAAACTGTTTTTT. It is translated as CATSSWTGGNEKLFF. This sequence joins TRBV15 and TRBJ1-4, with TRBD1 matching over 10 bases. V dropped 3 bases and J dropped 4; count of bases not matched to a gene: 2. Per germline, CDR1 LNHNV and CDR2 YYDKDF (reference sequence). This CDR3 is built from 15 residues.

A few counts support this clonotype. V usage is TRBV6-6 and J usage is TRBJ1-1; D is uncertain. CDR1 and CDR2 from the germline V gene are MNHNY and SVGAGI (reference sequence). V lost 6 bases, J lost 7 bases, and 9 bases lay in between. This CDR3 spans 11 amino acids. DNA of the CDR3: TGTGCCAGCAGCCGGCGTAATGAAGCTTTCTTT. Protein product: CASSRRNEAFF.

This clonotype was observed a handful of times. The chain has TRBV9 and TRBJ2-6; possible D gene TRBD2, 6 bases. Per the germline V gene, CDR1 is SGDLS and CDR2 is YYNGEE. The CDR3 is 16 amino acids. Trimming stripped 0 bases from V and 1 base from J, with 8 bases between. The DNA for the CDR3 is TGTGCCAGCAGCGTAGGGGCGGGGTCTGGGGCCAACGTCCTGACTTTC. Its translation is CASSVGAGSGANVLTF.

The CDR3 region has the DNA TGCAGTGCTCCTCTGATGGGCTCCTACGAGCAGTACTTC. It codes for CSAPLMGSYEQYF. The V gene is TRBV20-1, the J gene TRBJ2-7; D is unresolved. The V gene lost 5 bases and the J gene lost 0 bases, with 11 bases spanning the gap. The CDR3 length is 13 residues. Per germline, CDR1 DFQATT and CDR2 SNEGSKA (reference sequence).

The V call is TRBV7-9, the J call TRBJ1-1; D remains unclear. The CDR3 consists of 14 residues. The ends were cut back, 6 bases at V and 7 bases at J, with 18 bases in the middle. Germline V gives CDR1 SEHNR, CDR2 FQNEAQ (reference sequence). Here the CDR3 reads CASRSPVRQFEAFF. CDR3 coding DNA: TGTGCCAGCAGGTCGCCGGTTCGTCAGTTTGAAGCTTTCTTT. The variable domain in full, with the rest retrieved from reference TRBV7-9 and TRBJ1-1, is DTGVSQNPRHKITKRGQNVTFRCDPISEHNRLYWYRQTLGQGPEFLTYFQNEAQLEKSRLLSDRFSAERPKGSFSTLEIQRTEQGDSAMYLCASRSPVRQFEAFFGQGTRLTVV.

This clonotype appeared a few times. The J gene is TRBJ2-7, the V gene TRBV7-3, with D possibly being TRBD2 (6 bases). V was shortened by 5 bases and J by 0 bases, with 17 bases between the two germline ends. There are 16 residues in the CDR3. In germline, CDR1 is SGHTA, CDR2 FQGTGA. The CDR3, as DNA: TGTGCCAGCAGCCAAGGAGGGCGGCGGGGCTCCTACGAGCAGTACTTC. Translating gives CASSQGGRRGSYEQYF.

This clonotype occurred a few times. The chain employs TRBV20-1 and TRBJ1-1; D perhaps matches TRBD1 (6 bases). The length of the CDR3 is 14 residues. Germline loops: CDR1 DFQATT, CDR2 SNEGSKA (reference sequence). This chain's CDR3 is CSPWGGRASTEAFF. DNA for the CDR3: TGCAGCCCCTGGGGGGGCAGGGCTTCAACTGAAGCTTTCTTT.

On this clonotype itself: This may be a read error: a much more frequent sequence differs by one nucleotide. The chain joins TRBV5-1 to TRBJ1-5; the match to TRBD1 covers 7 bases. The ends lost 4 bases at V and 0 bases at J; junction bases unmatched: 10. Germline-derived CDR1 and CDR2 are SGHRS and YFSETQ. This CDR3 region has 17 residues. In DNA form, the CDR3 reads TGCGCCAGCAGCACGGGACAGAGCCATTATAGCAATCAGCCCCAGCATTTT. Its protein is CASSTGQSHYSNQPQHF.